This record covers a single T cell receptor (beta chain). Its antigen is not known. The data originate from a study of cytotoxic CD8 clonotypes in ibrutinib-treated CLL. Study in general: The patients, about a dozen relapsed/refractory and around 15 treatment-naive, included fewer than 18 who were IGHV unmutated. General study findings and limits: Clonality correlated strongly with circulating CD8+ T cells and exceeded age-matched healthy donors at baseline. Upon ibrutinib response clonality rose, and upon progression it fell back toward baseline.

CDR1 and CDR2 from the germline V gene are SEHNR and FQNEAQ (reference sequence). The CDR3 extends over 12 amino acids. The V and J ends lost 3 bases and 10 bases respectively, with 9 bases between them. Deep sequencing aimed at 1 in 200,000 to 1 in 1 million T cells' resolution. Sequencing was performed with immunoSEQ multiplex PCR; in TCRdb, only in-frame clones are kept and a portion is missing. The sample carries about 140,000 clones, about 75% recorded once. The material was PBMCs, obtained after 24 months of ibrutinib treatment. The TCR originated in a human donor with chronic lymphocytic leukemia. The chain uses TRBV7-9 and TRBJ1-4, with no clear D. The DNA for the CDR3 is TGTGCCAGCAGCTTCGAACGGGGAAAACTGTTTTTT. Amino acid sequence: CASSFERGKLFF.